The present entry profiles one T cell receptor (beta chain) with its context. Libraries were prepared by immunoSEQ multiplex PCR; TCRdb keeps only in-frame clonotypes and omits some of them. This sample has 150,000 to 200,000 clones, with approximately 87% found just once. These data originate in a study of blood T cell repertoires in COVID-19. Study at large: In each case, the material was cDNA or gDNA derived from T cells, B-cell-depleted T cells, or PBMCs.

The V gene lost 2 bases and the J gene lost 0 bases, with 14 bases spanning the gap. The CDR3 length is 16 residues. Germline-derived CDR1 and CDR2 are MGHRA and YSYEKL. The TCR was taken from a woman aged 70-85 years with COVID-19, enrolled during active disease. The source material was peripheral blood. The chain uses TRBV4-1 and TRBJ2-7, with D perhaps matching TRBD1 (6 bases). The CDR3 DNA reads as TGCGCCAGCAGCCAAAACCGGGACATCGTCTCCTACGAGCAGTACTTC. This gives the protein CASSQNRDIVSYEQYF.